A selection of T cell receptor beta chains follows, all from one sample in a study of cytomegalovirus exposure and HLA in healthy donors. Profiled with immunoSEQ multiplex PCR; TCRdb holds only in-frame clones, not every one. The table has approximately 130,000 clones, roughly 80% seen once; the top ten hold about 4%. Sequences were obtained from PBMCs. The receptors derive from a woman between 40 and 55 years old in good health and CMV-seronegative. CDR3s include the opening cysteine and the closing phenylalanine or tryptophan. A D gene is named only where the DNA matches it firmly. Only part of the rows carry a size: once, few, many, or a class if the clone is expanded.

D,V,size,J,DNA,CDR3
TRBD1,TRBV6-1,NA,TRBJ2-2,TGTGCCACAGGGACAGGGATCACCGGGGAGCTGTTTTTT,CATGTGITGELFF
TRBD1,TRBV4-3,NA,TRBJ2-7,TGCGCCAGCACCCCAAGGGACGGGACAGGGTATACCTACGAGCAGTACTTC,CASTPRDGTGYTYEQYF
NA,TRBV7-2,NA,TRBJ1-5,TGTGCCAGCAGCCTAGGGGGACAACATATCGACAATCAGCCCCAGCATTTT,CASSLGGQHIDNQPQHF
TRBD1,TRBV4-1,few,TRBJ1-1,TGCGCCAGCAGCCAAGCGGACAGGGTTAGTAGAGCTTTCTTT,CASSQADRVSRAFF
NA,TRBV21-1,NA,TRBJ1-5,TGTGCCAGCAGCAACAGTTGGAGGTGGAGCAATCAGCCCCAGCATTTT,CASSNSWRWSNQPQHF
TRBD1,TRBV15,NA,TRBJ2-7,TGTGCCACCAGCAGTGGACAGGGCGAGCAGTACTTC,CATSSGQGEQYF
NA,TRBV5-1,once,TRBJ2-7,TGCGCCAGCAGGCAGGGGTACGGCGAGCAGTACTTC,CASRQGYGEQYF
TRBD2,TRBV6-5,NA,TRBJ2-1,TGTGCCAGCAGTTACTTCGCGGGAGACAATGAGCAGTTCTTC,CASSYFAGDNEQFF
TRBD2,TRBV5-1,NA,TRBJ2-3,TGCGCCAGCAGCCTTTGGACTAGCGGGAGTGATACGCAGTATTTT,CASSLWTSGSDTQYF
NA,TRBV6-6,NA,TRBJ1-4,TGTGCCAGCAGTTACTCCGACAGTTCTGAAAAACTGTTTTTT,CASSYSDSSEKLFF
TRBD1,TRBV7-9,NA,TRBJ1-4,TGTGCCAGCAGCCTGGACAGGGGGCCTGAAAAACTGTTTTTT,CASSLDRGPEKLFF
TRBD2,TRBV5-4,NA,TRBJ2-5,TGTGCCAGCAGCCCCGGGGGGGCAAAGACCCAGTACTTC,CASSPGGAKTQYF
NA,TRBV11-3,NA,TRBJ2-7,TGTGCCAGCAGCTTAGCCGGAGGCGACGAGCAGTACTTC,CASSLAGGDEQYF
NA,TRBV9,NA,TRBJ2-2,TGTGCCAGCAGCGAGAGCCTCTCCTATACAGGGAACAGTCACACCGGGGAGCTGTTTTTT,CASSESLSYTGNSHTGELFF
NA,TRBV6-5,NA,TRBJ1-2,TGTGCCAGCAGTTCCCACAGGGACCGGTCTAACTATGGCTACACCTTC,CASSSHRDRSNYGYTF
NA,TRBV28,NA,TRBJ1-5,TGTGCCAGCCGCACGGGGGGAATTCGCAATCAGCCCCAGCATTTT,CASRTGGIRNQPQHF
NA,TRBV2,NA,TRBJ2-4,TGTGCCAGCAGTGAAGGCCAGGTCTCCAAAAACATTCAGTACTTC,CASSEGQVSKNIQYF
NA,TRBV11-2,NA,TRBJ1-2,TGTGCCAGTTCTTGGGGGCATGGCTACACCTTC,CASSWGHGYTF
TRBD2,TRBV5-1,once,TRBJ2-3,TGCGCCAGCAGCCCGGAGGCGGGGGGTCAGGGGACGCAGTATTTT,CASSPEAGGQGTQYF
TRBD2,TRBV13,NA,TRBJ2-3,TGTGCCAGCAGCTTAGCGGGGGATCTAGCGGGAGGTAGAACAGATACGCAGTATTTT,CASSLAGDLAGGRTDTQYF
NA,TRBV4-1,NA,TRBJ2-7,TGCGCCAGCAGCCAAGGGCGGGACAGAAGGGCCGAGCAGTACTTC,CASSQGRDRRAEQYF
NA,TRBV7-6,NA,TRBJ1-3,TGTGCCAGCAGCCGTGGGGGGAGCTCTGGAAACACCATATATTTT,CASSRGGSSGNTIYF